This T cell receptor beta chain is from a study of PD-L1 blockade in urothelial cancer. As for the study in general: Bladder-origin urothelial cancer in males described about 90% of the 29 patients. Blood analysis was done at 3 weeks (second dose) and 6 weeks after treatment began. T cells numbered a median of approximately 150,000 in the blood samples. General study points: Survival was better when pretreatment blood TCR clonality fell below the median.

Assay: immunoSEQ multiplex PCR; the TCRdb copy retains only in-frame clones and omits some. The sample includes 35,000 to 45,000 clones, roughly 77% seen only once; the top ten take roughly 2.6%. After removal of 7 bases from V and 5 bases from J, the junction contained 10 bases not matched to a gene. Germline CDR1 reads MGHDK; CDR2 reads SYGVNS. This CDR3 is 15 amino acids long. As concerns this clone: Its specificity is unknown.

The TCR originated in a man between 70 and 80 years old with urothelial cancer. V gene TRBV25-1 combines with J gene TRBJ2-5; 10 nucleotides align to TRBD1. Material: PBMCs, obtained around atezolizumab (anti-PD-L1) treatment. The DNA of the CDR3 is TGTGCCAGCACCCAGGACAGGGGGTTTGGTGAGACCCAGTACTTC. It encodes CASTQDRGFGETQYF.